This entry lists 8 T cell receptor beta chains sequenced from one sample in a study of blood T cell repertoires in COVID-19. Method: immunoSEQ multiplex PCR; TCRdb's copy keeps in-frame clones and lacks some. The data hold roughly 180,000 clones, with approximately 85% observed a single time. Sequencing was performed on peripheral blood. Receptors originate from a middle-aged man who had recovered from COVID-19.

The V gene is TRBV12-3 or TRBV12-4, the J gene TRBJ2-1, with a tentative D call TRBD1 (5 bases). Trimming shortened V by 1 base and J by 6 bases, and 7 bases separated the two germline ends. The CDR3 is 13 residues long. The CDR3 DNA sequence: TGTGCCAGCAGTTTAGATGGGGCCAATGAGCAGTTCTTC. It specifies CASSLDGANEQFF.

The chain carries TRBV18 and TRBJ2-2; D is ambiguous. The germline V gene encodes CDR1 KGHSH and CDR2 LQKENI. Trimming removed 2 bases at V and 7 bases at J, with 11 bases between. The CDR3 has 14 residues. The CDR3 protein is CASSPGLGNGELFF. CDR3 nucleotide sequence: TGTGCCAGCTCACCAGGGCTGGGTAACGGGGAGCTGTTTTTT.

The rearrangement links TRBV7-6 to TRBJ1-1, with 7 bases matching TRBD1. This CDR3 has 15 residues. Germline trimming cut 0 bases from V and 4 bases from J; bases unmatched to any gene: 5. Germline values: CDR1 SGHVS, CDR2 FNYEAQ. The CDR3 DNA follows: TGTGCCAGCAGCTTAGCGCAGGGGGGTGCCACTGAAGCTTTCTTT. Translating it yields CASSLAQGGATEAFF.

The CDR3 nucleotides are TGTGCCAGCAGCTTGGTCGGGTTGGCCTATGGCTACACCTTC. It encodes CASSLVGLAYGYTF. The chain recombines TRBV5-4 with TRBJ1-2; D gene uncertain. This CDR3 region has 14 residues. Looked up from germline, CDR1 is SGHNT and CDR2 is YYREEE (reference sequence). The ends were cut back, 0 bases at V and 4 bases at J, with 10 bases in the middle.

Only a few counts were recorded for this clone. The rearrangement joins TRBV2 to TRBJ2-4; 8 bases agree with TRBD2. The germline V gene has CDR1 SNHLY and CDR2 FYNNEI. The CDR3 runs 17 residues. Trimming cost V 2 bases and J 4 bases; bases outside gene matches: 10. This CDR3 is CASSESPTGGFKNIQYF. The CDR3 DNA reads as TGTGCCAGCAGTGAAAGTCCAACGGGGGGGTTTAAAAACATTCAGTACTTC. Drawing the rest from reference TRBV2 and TRBJ2-4, the complete variable domain is EPEVTQTPSHQVTQMGQEVILRCVPISNHLYFYWYRQILGQKVEFLVSFYNNEISEKSEIFDDQFSVERPDGSNFTLKIRSTKLEDSAMYFCASSESPTGGFKNIQYFGAGTRLSVL.

The V and J genes are TRBV27 and TRBJ1-6; D is possibly TRBD1 (6 bases). The germline CDR1 and CDR2 sequences are MNHEY and SMNVEV (reference sequence). The V end was cut by 5 bases, the J end by 7 bases, with 18 bases between. The CDR3 covers 16 residues. The CDR3 loop is CASSPYYRAGNSPLHF. The CDR3 DNA reads TGTGCCAGCAGTCCCTACTACAGGGCCGGCAATTCACCCCTCCACTTT.

The rearrangement joins TRBV7-8 to TRBJ1-1; D is unclear. V lost 1 base, J lost 3 bases, and 6 bases lay in between. The germline V gene has CDR1 SGHVS and CDR2 FQNEAQ. The CDR3 totals 13 residues. As DNA, the CDR3 is TGTGCCAGCAGCTTAGACGGGGACACTGAAGCTTTCTTT. Protein sequence: CASSLDGDTEAFF.

The chain joins TRBV3-1 (or the pseudogene TRBV3-2) to TRBJ2-1, with D uncertain. CDR1 is LGHDT, CDR2 YNNKEL, per germline (reference sequence). Trimming took 1 base from V and 9 from J, leaving 4 bases between them. The length of the CDR3 is 11 residues. The CDR3 nucleotides are TGTGCCAGCAGCCAAGTCAGTGAGCAGTTCTTC. As protein: CASSQVSEQFF.